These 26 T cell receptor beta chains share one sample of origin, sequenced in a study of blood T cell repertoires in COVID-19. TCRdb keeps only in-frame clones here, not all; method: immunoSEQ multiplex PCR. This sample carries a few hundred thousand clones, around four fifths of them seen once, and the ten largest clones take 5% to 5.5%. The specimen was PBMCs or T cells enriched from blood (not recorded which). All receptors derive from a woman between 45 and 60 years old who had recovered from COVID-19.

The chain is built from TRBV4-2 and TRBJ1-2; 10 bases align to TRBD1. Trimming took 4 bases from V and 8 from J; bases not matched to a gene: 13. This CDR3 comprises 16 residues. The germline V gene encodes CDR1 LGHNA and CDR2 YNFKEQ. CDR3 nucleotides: TGTGCCAGCAGCCCAGACAGGGGGCGAGATATTTACGGCTACACCTTC. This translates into CASSPDRGRDIYGYTF.

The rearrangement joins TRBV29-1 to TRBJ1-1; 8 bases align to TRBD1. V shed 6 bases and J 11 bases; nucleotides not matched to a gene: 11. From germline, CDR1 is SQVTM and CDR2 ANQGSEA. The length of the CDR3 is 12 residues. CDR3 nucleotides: TGCAGCGTAGCGCGGAGGACAGGGCCGGCTTTCTTT. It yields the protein CSVARRTGPAFF. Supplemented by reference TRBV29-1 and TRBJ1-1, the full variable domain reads SAVISQKPSRDICQRGTSLTIQCQVDSQVTMMFWYRQQPGQSLTLIATANQGSEATYESGFVIDKFPISRPNLTFSTLTVSNMSPEDSSIYLCSVARRTGPAFFGQGTRLTVV.

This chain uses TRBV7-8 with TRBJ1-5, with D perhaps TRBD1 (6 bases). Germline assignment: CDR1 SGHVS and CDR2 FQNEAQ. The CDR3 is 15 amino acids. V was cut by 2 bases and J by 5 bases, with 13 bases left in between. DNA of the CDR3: TGTGCCAGCAGCTTACAACAGGGTCCCCATCAGCCCCAGCATTTT. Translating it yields CASSLQQGPHQPQHF.

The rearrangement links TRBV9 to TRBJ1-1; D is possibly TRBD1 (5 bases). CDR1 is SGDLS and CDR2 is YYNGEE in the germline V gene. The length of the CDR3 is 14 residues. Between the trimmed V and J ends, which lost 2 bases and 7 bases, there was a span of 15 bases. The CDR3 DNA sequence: TGTGCCAGCAGCGTTTATGATCAGGGATATGAAGCTTTCTTT. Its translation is CASSVYDQGYEAFF.

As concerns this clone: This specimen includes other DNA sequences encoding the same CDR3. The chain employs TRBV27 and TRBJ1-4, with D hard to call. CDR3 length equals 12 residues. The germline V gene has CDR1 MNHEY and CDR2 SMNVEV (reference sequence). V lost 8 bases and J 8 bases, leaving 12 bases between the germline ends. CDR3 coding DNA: TGTGCCAGCCGGAGTGCCGGGGAAAAACTGTTTTTT. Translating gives CASRSAGEKLFF.

CDR3 nucleotide sequence: TGTGCCAGCAGCTTACGGGGAGCAGATACGCAGTATTTT. Translated: CASSLRGADTQYF. The chain is built from TRBV5-4 and TRBJ2-3, with D possibly TRBD2 on 5 matching bases. V dropped 2 bases and J dropped 4 bases, with 8 bases sitting between them. The CDR3 spans 13 residues. The germline CDR1 and CDR2 sequences are SGHNT and YYREEE (reference sequence). The variable domain in full, with the rest retrieved from reference TRBV5-4 and TRBJ2-3, is ETGVTQSPTHLIKTRGQQVTLRCSSQSGHNTVSWYQQALGQGPQFIFQYYREEENGRGNFPPRFSGLQFPNYSSELNVNALELDDSALYLCASSLRGADTQYFGPGTRLTVL.

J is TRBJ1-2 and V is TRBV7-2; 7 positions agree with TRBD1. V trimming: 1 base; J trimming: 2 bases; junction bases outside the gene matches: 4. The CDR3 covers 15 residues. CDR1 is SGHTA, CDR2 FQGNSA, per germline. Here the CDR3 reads CASSLDRGRNYGYTF. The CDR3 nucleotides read TGTGCCAGCAGCTTAGACAGGGGAAGGAACTATGGCTACACCTTC.

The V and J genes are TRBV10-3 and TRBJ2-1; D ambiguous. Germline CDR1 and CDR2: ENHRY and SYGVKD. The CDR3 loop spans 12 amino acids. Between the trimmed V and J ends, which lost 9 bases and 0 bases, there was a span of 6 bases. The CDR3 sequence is CAIGASYNEQFF. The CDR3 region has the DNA TGTGCCATAGGAGCCTCCTACAATGAGCAGTTCTTC.

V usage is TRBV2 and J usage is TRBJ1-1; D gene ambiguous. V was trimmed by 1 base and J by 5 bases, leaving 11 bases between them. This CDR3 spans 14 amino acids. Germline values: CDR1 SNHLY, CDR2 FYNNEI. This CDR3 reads CASSEGFRLTEAFF. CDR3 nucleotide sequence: TGTGCCAGCAGTGAAGGGTTCCGACTGACTGAAGCTTTCTTT.

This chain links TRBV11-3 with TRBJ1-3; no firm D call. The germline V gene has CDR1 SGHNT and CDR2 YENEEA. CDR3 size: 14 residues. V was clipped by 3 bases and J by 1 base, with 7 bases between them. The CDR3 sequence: CASSFSQSGNTIYF. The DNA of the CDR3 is TGTGCCAGCAGCTTTTCACAGTCTGGAAACACCATATATTTT.

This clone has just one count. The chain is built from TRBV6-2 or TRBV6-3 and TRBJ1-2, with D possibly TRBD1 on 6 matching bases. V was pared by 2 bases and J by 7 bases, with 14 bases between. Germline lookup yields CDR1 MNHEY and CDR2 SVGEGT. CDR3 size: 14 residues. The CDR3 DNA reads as TGTGCCAGCAGTTACCTAAAACAGGGAGTTGGCTACACCTTC. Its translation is CASSYLKQGVGYTF.

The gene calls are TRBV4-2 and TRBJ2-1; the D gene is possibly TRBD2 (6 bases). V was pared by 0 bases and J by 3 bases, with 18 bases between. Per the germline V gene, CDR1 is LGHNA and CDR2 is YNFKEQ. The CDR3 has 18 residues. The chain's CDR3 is CASSQDTRGGTGYNEQFF. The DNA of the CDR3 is TGTGCCAGCAGCCAAGATACTCGGGGCGGGACCGGCTACAATGAGCAGTTCTTC.

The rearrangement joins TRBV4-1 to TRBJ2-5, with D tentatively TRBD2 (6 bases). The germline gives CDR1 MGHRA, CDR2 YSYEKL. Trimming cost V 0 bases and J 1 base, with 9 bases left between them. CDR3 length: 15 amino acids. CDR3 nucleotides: TGCGCCAGCAGCCAAGAGGGACTGGTCCAAGAGACCCAGTACTTC. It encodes CASSQEGLVQETQYF.

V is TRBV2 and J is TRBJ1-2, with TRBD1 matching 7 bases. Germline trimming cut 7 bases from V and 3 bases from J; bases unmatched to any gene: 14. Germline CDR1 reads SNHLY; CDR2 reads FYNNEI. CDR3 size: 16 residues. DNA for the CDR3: TGTGCCAGCACCAAGTACTCCGGGACAGTCGACTATGGCTACACCTTC. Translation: CASTKYSGTVDYGYTF.

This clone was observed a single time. For the CDR3, the DNA is TGTGCCACCAGCGGGAGACCGGACGGTAACTATGGCTACACCTTC. It is translated as CATSGRPDGNYGYTF. The rearrangement uses TRBV15 and TRBJ1-2; D gene uncertain. Germline CDR1 reads LNHNV; CDR2 reads YYDKDF (reference sequence). V was cut by 5 bases and J by 1 base, with 14 bases left in between. The CDR3 runs to 15 residues.

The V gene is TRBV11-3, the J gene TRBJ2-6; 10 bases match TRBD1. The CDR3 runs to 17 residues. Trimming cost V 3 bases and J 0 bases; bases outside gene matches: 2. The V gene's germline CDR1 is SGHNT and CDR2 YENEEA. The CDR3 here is CASSFGQGVSGANVLTF. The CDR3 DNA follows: TGTGCCAGCAGCTTTGGACAGGGGGTCTCTGGGGCCAACGTCCTGACTTTC.

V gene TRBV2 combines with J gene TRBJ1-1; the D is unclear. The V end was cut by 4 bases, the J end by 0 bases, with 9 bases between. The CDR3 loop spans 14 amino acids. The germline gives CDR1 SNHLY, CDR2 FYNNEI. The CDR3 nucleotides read TGTGCCAGCAGTGGTTCCATCCTGAACACTGAAGCTTTCTTT. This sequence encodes CASSGSILNTEAFF.

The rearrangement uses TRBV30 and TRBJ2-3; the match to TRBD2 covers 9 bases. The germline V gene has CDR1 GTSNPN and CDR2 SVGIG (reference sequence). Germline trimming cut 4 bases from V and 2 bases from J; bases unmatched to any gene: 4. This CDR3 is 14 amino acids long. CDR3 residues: CAWTAGGNTDTQYF. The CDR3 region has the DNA TGTGCCTGGACAGCGGGAGGAAACACAGATACGCAGTATTTT.

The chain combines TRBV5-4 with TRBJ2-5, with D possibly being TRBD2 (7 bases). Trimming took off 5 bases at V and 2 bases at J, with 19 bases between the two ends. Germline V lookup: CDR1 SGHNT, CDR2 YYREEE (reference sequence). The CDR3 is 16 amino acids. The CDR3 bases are TGTGCCAGCAGTGAGGGGGGGGTCCAGAGTCAAGAGACCCAGTACTTC. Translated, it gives CASSEGGVQSQETQYF.

DNA for the CDR3: TGTGCCAGCAGCCAAGAAGACAGGGTGCGTTCACCCCTCCACTTT. It encodes CASSQEDRVRSPLHF. The chain employs TRBV3-1 (or the pseudogene TRBV3-2) and TRBJ1-6, with 7 bases matching TRBD1. CDR1 is LGHDT, CDR2 YNNKEL, per germline (reference sequence). CDR3 length: 15 amino acids. V shed 0 bases and J 9 bases; nucleotides not matched to a gene: 5.

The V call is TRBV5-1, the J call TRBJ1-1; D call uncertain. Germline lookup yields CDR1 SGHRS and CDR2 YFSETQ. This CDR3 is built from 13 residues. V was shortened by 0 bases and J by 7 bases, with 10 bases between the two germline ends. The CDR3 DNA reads TGCGCCAGCAGCTTGGACCCTCGGGATGAAGCTTTCTTT. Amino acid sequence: CASSLDPRDEAFF.

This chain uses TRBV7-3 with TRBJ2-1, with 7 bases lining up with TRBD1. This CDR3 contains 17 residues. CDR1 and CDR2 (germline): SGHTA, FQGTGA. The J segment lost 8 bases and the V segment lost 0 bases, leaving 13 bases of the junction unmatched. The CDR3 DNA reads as TGTGCCAGCAGCTTAACTGGAATCGGCAGGGGGACCGATGAGCAGTTCTTC. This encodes CASSLTGIGRGTDEQFF.

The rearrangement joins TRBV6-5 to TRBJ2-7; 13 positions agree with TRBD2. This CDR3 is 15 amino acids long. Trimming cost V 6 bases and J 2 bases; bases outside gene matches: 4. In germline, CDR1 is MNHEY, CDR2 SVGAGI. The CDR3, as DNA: TGTGCCAGCAGAGCGGGGACTAGCGGGACCTACGAGCAGTACTTC. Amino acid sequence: CASRAGTSGTYEQYF.

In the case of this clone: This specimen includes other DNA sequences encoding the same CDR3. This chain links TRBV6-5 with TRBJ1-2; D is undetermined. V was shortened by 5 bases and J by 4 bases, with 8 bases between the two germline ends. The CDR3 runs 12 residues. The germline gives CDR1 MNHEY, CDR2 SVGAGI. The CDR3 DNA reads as TGTGCCAGCAGTCTAGGAGGCTATGGCTACACCTTC. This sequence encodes CASSLGGYGYTF.

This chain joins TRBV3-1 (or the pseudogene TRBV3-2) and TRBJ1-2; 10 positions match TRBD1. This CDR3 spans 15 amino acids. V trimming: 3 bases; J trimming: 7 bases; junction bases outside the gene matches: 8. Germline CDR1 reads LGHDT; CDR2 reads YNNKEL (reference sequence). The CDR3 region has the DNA TGTGCCAGCAGCCAGTGGGACAGGGGAGCGGGTGGCTACACCTTC. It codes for CASSQWDRGAGGYTF.

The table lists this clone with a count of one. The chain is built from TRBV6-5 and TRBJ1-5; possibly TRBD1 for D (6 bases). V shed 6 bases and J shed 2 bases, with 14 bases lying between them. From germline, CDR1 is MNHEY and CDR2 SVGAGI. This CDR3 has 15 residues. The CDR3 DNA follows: TGTGCCAGCAGCCCCACAGGGCTCGGCAATCAGCCCCAGCATTTT. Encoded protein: CASSPTGLGNQPQHF.